This T cell receptor (beta chain) was retrieved from a study of blood T cell repertoires in COVID-19. Study-level information: Some COVID-19 samples were acute and others convalescent; all came from the United States, Italy and Spain. In each case, the material was cDNA or gDNA derived from T cells, B-cell-depleted T cells, or PBMCs.

In the study's own analysis: Nucleated cell number was recorded as an estimate derived from reference gene primer amplification. Sequenced by immunoSEQ multiplex PCR; TCRdb stores in-frame clones only, minus some. V, J and clone size are those of that table, while D and trimming were read from the DNA. Of around 67,000 clones listed, roughly 81% are singletons. The material sequenced was peripheral blood. The TCR was taken from a human donor in a cohort sampled during active COVID-19.

CDR3 amino acids: CAGGGGHYEQYF. The CDR3 nucleotides are TGTGCCGGGGGGGGCGGGCATTACGAGCAGTACTTC. The chain is built from TRBV30 and TRBJ2-7; D is possibly TRBD2 (7 bases). The germline V gene encodes CDR1 GTSNPN and CDR2 SVGIG (reference sequence). V was cut by 8 bases and J by 4 bases, with 15 bases left in between. CDR3 length: 12 residues.